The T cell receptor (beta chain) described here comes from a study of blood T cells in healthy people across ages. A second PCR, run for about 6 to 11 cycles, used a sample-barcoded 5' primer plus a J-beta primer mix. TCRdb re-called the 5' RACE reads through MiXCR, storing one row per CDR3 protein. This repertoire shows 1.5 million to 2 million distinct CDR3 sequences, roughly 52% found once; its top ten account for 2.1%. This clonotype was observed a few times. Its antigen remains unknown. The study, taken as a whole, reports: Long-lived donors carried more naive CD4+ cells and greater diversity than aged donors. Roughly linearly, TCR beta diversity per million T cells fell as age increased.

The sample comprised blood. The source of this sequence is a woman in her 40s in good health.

CDR3 loop: CSANRDGNYEQYF. Here the CDR3 DNA reads TGCAGTGCTAACCGGGACGGAAACTACGAGCAGTACTTC. The rearrangement uses TRBV20-1 and TRBJ2-7, with D possibly being TRBD1 or TRBD2 (5 bases each). V was clipped by 4 bases and J by 3 bases, with 13 bases between them. CDR1 is DFQATT, CDR2 SNEGSKA, per germline (reference sequence). The CDR3 is made up of 13 amino acids.